These 22 T cell receptor beta chains were sequenced from one sample in a study of T cell responses to AZD1222 COVID-19 vaccine. Sequenced by immunoSEQ multiplex PCR; TCRdb stores in-frame clones only, minus some. Of under 200,000 clones detected, under 95% appear once; the ten largest clones hold 1% to 1.5%. Here the sequenced sample was peripheral blood, taken 28 days after the second AZD1222 dose. The source is an adult who received the AZD1222 COVID-19 vaccine.

This chain joins TRBV28 and TRBJ2-3, with TRBD2 identical over 7 bases. V lost 6 bases to trimming and J lost 1 base; unmatched junction nucleotides: 13. This CDR3 spans 17 amino acids. Germline V gives CDR1 MDHEN, CDR2 SYDVKM. In DNA, the CDR3 is TGTGCCAGCAGCCCCCCCCGACTAGCATATGGCACAGATACGCAGTATTTT. Its translation: CASSPPRLAYGTDTQYF.

The chain combines TRBV6-7 with TRBJ1-2; 7 nucleotides agree with TRBD1. TRBV6-7 is treated as an ORF (open reading frame) with a function not yet certain. CDR3 size: 13 residues. After removal of 7 bases from V and 7 bases from J, the junction contained 9 bases not matched to a gene. CDR3 nucleotides: TGTGCCAGCATTGACAGGGTCTGGAGTGGCTACACCTTC. Its protein is CASIDRVWSGYTF.

The CDR3 loop reads CASNTGGTGQETQYF. DNA of the CDR3: TGTGCCAGCAACACGGGGGGGACAGGGCAAGAGACCCAGTACTTC. The chain uses TRBV2 and TRBJ2-5, with a tentative D call TRBD1 (9 bases). V dropped 7 bases and J dropped 2 bases, with 17 bases sitting between them. The germline gives CDR1 SNHLY, CDR2 FYNNEI. The CDR3 totals 15 residues.

This clone has more than one count but fewer than ten. The J gene is TRBJ1-1, the V gene TRBV19; no definite D call. CDR1 is LNHDA, CDR2 SQIVND, per germline (reference sequence). The CDR3 is 12 residues long. With 5 bases removed from V and 1 base from J, the gap between germline ends came to 5 bases. CDR3 region: CASSWGNTEAFF. The CDR3 nucleotides read TGTGCCAGTAGTTGGGGGAACACTGAAGCTTTCTTT.

The CDR3 reads CASSLWQGSSVTEAFF. In nucleotides, the CDR3 is TGTGCCAGCAGCTTATGGCAGGGAAGTTCCGTCACTGAAGCTTTCTTT. The rearrangement joins TRBV7-2 to TRBJ1-1, with a tentative D call TRBD1 (5 bases). Looked up from germline, CDR1 is SGHTA and CDR2 is FQGNSA. The CDR3 length is 16 residues. Trimming stripped 2 bases from V and 4 bases from J, with 17 bases between.

This chain uses TRBV7-8 with TRBJ2-1, with 7 bases that match TRBD1. The CDR3 is 17 amino acids. V lost 7 bases and J lost 0; bases outside the gene matches: 12. Per the germline V gene, CDR1 is SGHVS and CDR2 is FQNEAQ. The CDR3 sequence is CASTAQTGPFSYNEQFF. In nucleotides, the CDR3 is TGTGCCAGCACCGCCCAGACAGGGCCCTTCTCCTACAATGAGCAGTTCTTC. The whole variable domain, filled in from reference TRBV7-8 and TRBJ2-1, reads GAGVSQSPRYKVAKRGQDVALRCDPISGHVSLFWYQQALGQGPEFLTYFQNEAQLDKSGLPSDRFFAERPEGSVSTLKIQRTQQEDSAVYLCASTAQTGPFSYNEQFFGPGTRLTVL.

The chain carries TRBV7-2 and TRBJ1-3; D is uncertain. The CDR3 has 15 amino acids. With 8 bases removed from V and 0 bases from J, the gap between germline ends came to 14 bases. CDR1 SGHTA and CDR2 FQGNSA come from the germline V gene. The CDR3 nucleotides are TGTGCCAGCGCCCCATTGGGAGACTCTGGAAACACCATATATTTT. Translated: CASAPLGDSGNTIYF.

This sequence joins TRBV7-2 and TRBJ2-2, with D perhaps being TRBD1 or TRBD2 (5 bases each). The germline V gene encodes CDR1 SGHTA and CDR2 FQGNSA. CDR3 length: 16 amino acids. V lost 3 bases and J lost 2, with 13 bases in between. Here the CDR3 reads CASSFGAGSNTGELFF. For the CDR3, the DNA is TGTGCCAGCAGCTTCGGGGCAGGGAGTAACACCGGGGAGCTGTTTTTT.

The genes are TRBV27 and TRBJ1-3; D unclear. Trimming took 4 bases from V and 2 from J, leaving 9 bases between them. Per germline, CDR1 MNHEY and CDR2 SMNVEV (reference sequence). The CDR3 runs to 14 residues. CDR3 amino acids: CASSYRGPGNTIYF. The CDR3 region has the DNA TGTGCCAGCAGTTATCGAGGCCCTGGAAACACCATATATTTT.

This chain joins TRBV6-4 and TRBJ2-1, with TRBD2 matching over 10 bases. The CDR3 loop spans 15 amino acids. V shed 4 bases and J 7 bases; nucleotides not matched to a gene: 7. The V gene's germline CDR1 is MRHNA and CDR2 SNTAGT. CDR3 sequence reads: CASSVSSGGVNEQFF. The CDR3 DNA reads TGTGCCAGCAGTGTGTCCAGCGGGGGGGTAAATGAGCAGTTCTTC.

V and J are TRBV4-1 and TRBJ1-1; D not certain. V was pared by 3 bases and J by 0 bases, with 14 bases between. Germline loops: CDR1 MGHRA, CDR2 YSYEKL. The CDR3 is made up of 16 amino acids. CDR3 in DNA: TGCGCCAGCAGCCAGACGGCTGGACGGGTGAACACTGAAGCTTTCTTT. Translation gives CASSQTAGRVNTEAFF.

V is TRBV5-4 and J is TRBJ1-1; D is perhaps TRBD1 (5 bases). There are 14 residues in the CDR3. The germline V gene has CDR1 SGHNT and CDR2 YYREEE (reference sequence). The germline V and J ends were trimmed by 0 bases and 4 bases, with 10 bases remaining between them. The CDR3 reads CASSLVTGRTEAFF. The CDR3, as DNA: TGTGCCAGCAGCTTGGTAACAGGACGCACTGAAGCTTTCTTT.

The chain couples TRBV6-2 or TRBV6-3 to TRBJ2-1, with 9 nucleotides matching TRBD1. CDR3 size: 18 residues. Germline loops: CDR1 MNHEY, CDR2 SVGEGT. Losses at the gene ends were 5 bases for V and 6 bases for J; bases not matched to a gene: 17. The CDR3, as DNA: TGTGCCAGCAGTCCCACTCCCCTGGACAGGGGACGGGGCAATGAGCAGTTCTTC. Translating gives CASSPTPLDRGRGNEQFF.

The rearrangement uses TRBV5-8 and TRBJ2-7; D not certain. The V and J ends lost 1 base and 0 bases respectively, with 14 bases between them. This CDR3 comprises 16 residues. Germline CDR1 reads SGHTS; CDR2 reads YDEGEE. The CDR3 loop is CASSLLVRASSYEQYF. The CDR3 coding sequence is TGTGCCAGCAGCTTGCTGGTCCGGGCAAGCTCCTACGAGCAGTACTTC.

J is TRBJ1-2 and V is TRBV28; no firm D call. CDR3 length: 14 amino acids. Germline V lookup: CDR1 MDHEN, CDR2 SYDVKM. The germline V and J ends were trimmed by 6 bases and 3 bases, with 14 bases remaining between them. As DNA, the CDR3 is TGTGCCAGCAGCCCTAGCCCGGGTGACTATGGCTACACCTTC. It translates to CASSPSPGDYGYTF.

The chain has TRBV12-3 or TRBV12-4 and TRBJ1-1; D is perhaps TRBD1 (6 bases). V was trimmed by 6 bases and J by 8 bases, leaving 16 bases between them. The CDR3 consists of 13 residues. The CDR3 protein is CASRGDRLLEAFF. The CDR3 coding sequence is TGTGCCAGCAGGGGCGACAGGTTGCTAGAAGCTTTCTTT.

V gene TRBV4-1 combines with J gene TRBJ1-4; 8 bases align to TRBD1. The CDR3 sequence is 19 residues long. Germline V lookup: CDR1 MGHRA, CDR2 YSYEKL. The junction had 15 bases not matched to a gene; V was cut back by 6 bases and J by 0 bases. The CDR3 DNA reads TGCGCCAGCAGACGTGGCGGGGCAGGGGGCCGGGCAACTAATGAAAAACTGTTTTTT. Translating gives CASRRGGAGGRATNEKLFF.

V usage is TRBV6-2 or TRBV6-3 and J usage is TRBJ2-1; D call uncertain. CDR1 and CDR2 from the germline V gene are MNHEY and SVGEGT. This CDR3 contains 14 residues. The V gene lost 5 bases and the J gene lost 8 bases, with 16 bases spanning the gap. The CDR3 loop is CASSDRIEGDEQFF. The CDR3 DNA is TGTGCCAGCAGTGACCGAATAGAAGGCGATGAGCAGTTCTTC.

The J gene is TRBJ2-3, the V gene TRBV12-5, with 8 bases aligning to TRBD1. This CDR3 is built from 14 residues. Germline V gene data show CDR1 as LGHNT and CDR2 as FRNRAP. Germline trimming cut 7 bases from V and 2 bases from J; bases unmatched to any gene: 5. The CDR3 sequence: CASVADRVTDTQYF. The CDR3 DNA reads TGTGCTAGTGTAGCGGACAGGGTCACAGATACGCAGTATTTT.

This chain links TRBV3-1 (or the pseudogene TRBV3-2) with TRBJ2-7; D is possibly TRBD2 (5 bases). Germline lookup yields CDR1 LGHDT and CDR2 YNNKEL (reference sequence). V dropped 1 base and J dropped 4 bases, with 8 bases sitting between them. This CDR3 has 13 residues. The CDR3 nucleotides read TGTGCCAGCAGCCAAGTGGGAGCATACGAGCAGTACTTC. It is translated as CASSQVGAYEQYF.

The chain couples TRBV27 to TRBJ1-1; D possibly corresponds to TRBD1 (5 bases). V was shortened by 2 bases and J by 4 bases, with 14 bases between the two germline ends. The CDR3 covers 15 residues. Germline V gene lookup returns CDR1 MNHEY and CDR2 SMNVEV (reference sequence). The CDR3 here is CASSLKGPGSTEAFF. Written as DNA, the CDR3 is TGTGCCAGCAGTTTAAAGGGGCCGGGTAGCACTGAAGCTTTCTTT.

The rearrangement joins TRBV11-2 to TRBJ2-5, with 13 bases aligning to TRBD2. Per germline, CDR1 SGHAT and CDR2 FQNNGV. Trimming cost V 5 bases and J 5 bases; bases outside gene matches: 11. This CDR3 contains 17 residues. The CDR3 DNA is TGTGCCAGCAGCCCTACCACTACTAGCGGGGGGGCCGAGACCCAGTACTTC. It is translated as CASSPTTTSGGAETQYF.